The 15 T cell receptor beta chains below were found in one sample sequenced in a study of blood T cell repertoires in COVID-19. The method was immunoSEQ multiplex PCR; TCRdb's version includes in-frame clones alone and lacks a portion of them. Here the sample spans some 240,000 clones, roughly 80% being singletons. The source material was PBMCs or T cells enriched from blood (not recorded which). Receptor source: a man aged 45-65 years who had recovered from COVID-19.

The V and J genes are TRBV19 and TRBJ1-4; 7 bases map to TRBD1. After removal of 6 bases from V and 4 bases from J, the junction contained 2 bases not matched to a gene. CDR3 length: 13 amino acids. Germline values: CDR1 LNHDA, CDR2 SQIVND (reference sequence). For the CDR3, the DNA is TGTGCCAGTAGGGACAGGAATAATGAAAAACTGTTTTTT. Protein: CASRDRNNEKLFF.

V gene TRBV27 combines with J gene TRBJ1-1; perhaps TRBD1 as D (6 bases). Germline CDR1 MNHEY, CDR2 SMNVEV (reference sequence). The CDR3 is 14 residues long. V dropped 2 bases and J dropped 5 bases, with 12 bases sitting between them. The CDR3 here is CASSLSPRGTEAFF. The CDR3 region has the DNA TGTGCCAGCAGTTTAAGCCCCAGGGGTACTGAAGCTTTCTTT.

The J gene is TRBJ1-4, the V gene TRBV2; a possible D gene is TRBD1 (6 bases). V lost 6 bases and J 7 bases, leaving 21 bases between the germline ends. Germline loops: CDR1 SNHLY, CDR2 FYNNEI. This CDR3 is 16 amino acids long. The CDR3 DNA reads as TGTGCCAGCAGGATGACCTCCGGGACAATAGGTGAAAAACTGTTTTTT. This encodes CASRMTSGTIGEKLFF.

CDR3 in amino acids: CAINDRGSTYEQYF. The CDR3, as DNA: TGTGCCATCAACGACAGGGGAAGTACCTACGAGCAGTACTTC. The rearrangement links TRBV6-5 to TRBJ2-7; TRBD1 agrees at 8 bases. The CDR3 covers 14 residues. Germline CDR1 and CDR2: MNHEY and SVGAGI. Germline trimming cut 10 bases from V and 2 bases from J; bases unmatched to any gene: 10.

The chain recombines TRBV27 with TRBJ2-7; 10 bases map to TRBD2. Trimming removed 8 bases from V and 0 bases from J; junction bases left unmatched: 1. The CDR3 sequence is 13 residues long. CDR1 MNHEY and CDR2 SMNVEV come from the germline V gene (reference sequence). CDR3 protein: CASSSGSSYEQYF. In nucleotides, the CDR3 is TGTGCCAGCTCTAGCGGGAGCTCCTACGAGCAGTACTTC.

This clone was seen a few times. The genes are TRBV6-5 and TRBJ1-1, with D perhaps matching TRBD1 (6 bases). The CDR3 runs to 15 residues. CDR1 is MNHEY, CDR2 SVGAGI, per germline. Trimming removed 2 bases at V and 7 bases at J, with 17 bases between. In DNA, the CDR3 is TGTGCCAGCAGTTACCCCGGGGGCGGCGGGGGTGAAGCTTTCTTT. Its translation: CASSYPGGGGGEAFF.

The chain uses TRBV21-1 and TRBJ1-6; the table's D gene call, TRBD1, was not cross checked with the DNA. TRBV21-1 is a pseudogene segment. The CDR3 is 24 amino acids. CDR3 in amino acids: CASSKDLPDSVGQLIPLRNSPLHF. The DNA for the CDR3 is TGTGCCAGCAGCAAGGACCTACCCGACTCCGTAGGACAGCTGATACCACTGAGGAATTCACCCCTCCACTTT.

V usage is TRBV7-2 and J usage is TRBJ1-4; 7 nucleotides line up with TRBD1. Germline V gene data show CDR1 as SGHTA and CDR2 as FQGNSA. The CDR3 spans 17 residues. The J segment lost 7 bases and the V segment lost 0 bases, leaving 11 bases of the junction unmatched. CDR3 in amino acids: CASSLAAMTGIGEKLFF. CDR3 in DNA: TGTGCCAGCAGCTTAGCCGCTATGACAGGGATTGGTGAAAAACTGTTTTTT.

This clone was counted once. This chain links TRBV2 with TRBJ2-1, with D uncertain. V was pared by 7 bases and J by 3 bases, with 10 bases between. CDR3 length: 13 residues. The germline V gene has CDR1 SNHLY and CDR2 FYNNEI. The CDR3 region is CASNSLGYNEQFF. CDR3 sequence (DNA): TGTGCCAGCAATTCTCTCGGCTACAATGAGCAGTTCTTC. Full variable domain (missing parts from reference TRBV2 and TRBJ2-1): EPEVTQTPSHQVTQMGQEVILRCVPISNHLYFYWYRQILGQKVEFLVSFYNNEISEKSEIFDDQFSVERPDGSNFTLKIRSTKLEDSAMYFCASNSLGYNEQFFGPGTRLTVL.

In DNA, the CDR3 is TGTGCCAGCAGCTGGGACTCACGCTCCTACGAGCAGTACTTC. This codes for CASSWDSRSYEQYF. V gene TRBV11-3 combines with J gene TRBJ2-7, with D perhaps TRBD2 (6 bases). Looked up from germline, CDR1 is SGHNT and CDR2 is YENEEA. The CDR3 length is 14 residues. Trimming cost V 4 bases and J 0 bases, with 10 bases left between them.

The J gene is TRBJ2-3, the V gene TRBV7-2; possible D gene TRBD2, 6 bases. Germline CDR1 and CDR2: SGHTA and FQGNSA. This CDR3 contains 15 residues. V was trimmed by 5 bases and J by 4 bases, leaving 16 bases between them. CDR3 nucleotide sequence: TGTGCCAGCAGCCCCCAGCCGCGGGGCCCAGATACGCAGTATTTT. Its protein is CASSPQPRGPDTQYF.

The chain recombines TRBV19 with TRBJ1-3; D is perhaps TRBD1 (6 bases). Germline V CDR1 and CDR2: LNHDA, SQIVND (reference sequence). Trimming removed 8 bases at V and 3 bases at J, with 17 bases between. The CDR3 consists of 15 residues. As DNA, the CDR3 is TGTGCCAGTCGCAATTACAGGGAATTTGGAAACACCATATATTTT. Translated: CASRNYREFGNTIYF.

The rearrangement links TRBV5-1 to TRBJ2-7; 7 positions match TRBD2. The CDR3 runs 14 residues. Germline trimming cut 0 bases from V and 7 bases from J; bases unmatched to any gene: 7. The germline CDR1 and CDR2 sequences are SGHRS and YFSETQ. As DNA, the CDR3 is TGCGCCAGCAGCTTGGAGGGAGGGGATGGGGAGCAGTACTTC. This encodes CASSLEGGDGEQYF. Full variable domain (missing parts from reference TRBV5-1 and TRBJ2-7): KAGVTQTPRYLIKTRGQQVTLSCSPISGHRSVSWYQQTPGQGLQFLFEYFSETQRNKGNFPGRFSGRQFSNSRSEMNVSTLELGDSALYLCASSLEGGDGEQYFGPGTRLTVT.

The chain links TRBV5-1 to TRBJ1-6, with D possibly TRBD1 on 5 matching bases. V was trimmed by 4 bases and J by 7 bases, leaving 15 bases between them. This CDR3 is 15 amino acids long. From germline, CDR1 is SGHRS and CDR2 YFSETQ. CDR3 DNA: TGCGCCAGCAGCCTAACCGGGACTGGAAATTCACCCCTCCACTTT. Its protein product is CASSLTGTGNSPLHF.

The V gene is TRBV5-1, the J gene TRBJ1-2, with D uncertain. CDR1 is SGHRS and CDR2 is YFSETQ in the germline V gene. V lost 0 bases and J lost 7, with 10 bases in between. The CDR3 runs to 13 residues. The CDR3 sequence: CASSLGAGSGYTF. CDR3 nucleotides: TGCGCCAGCAGCTTGGGAGCAGGTAGTGGCTACACCTTC.